Below are 15 T cell receptor beta chains sequenced from a single sample in a study of blood T cell repertoires in COVID-19. Sequencing was performed with immunoSEQ multiplex PCR; in TCRdb, only in-frame clones are kept and a portion is missing. The sample comprises almost 70,000 clones, about 91% of which are singletons, and about 6.4% rests with the top ten. The sequenced sample was peripheral blood. These receptors originate from a woman in her 70s with acute or convalescent COVID-19.

The chain employs TRBV7-9 and TRBJ1-6; 7 positions match TRBD1. V lost 3 bases, J lost 7 bases, and 3 bases stayed unmatched. The CDR3 length is 14 residues. The germline CDR1 and CDR2 sequences are SEHNR and FQNEAQ (reference sequence). CDR3 coding DNA: TGTGCCAGCAGCTTGTCGGGACAGAATTCACCCCTCCACTTT. It yields the protein CASSLSGQNSPLHF.

The chain combines TRBV12-3 or TRBV12-4 with TRBJ1-5; D is perhaps TRBD1 (6 bases). The CDR3 loop spans 11 amino acids. Trimming took off 3 bases at V and 13 bases at J, with 10 bases between the two ends. DNA for the CDR3: TGTGCCAGCAGTTTCGGGCAGGGGCAGCATTTT. Residues: CASSFGQGQHF.

The V and J genes are TRBV9 and TRBJ2-5; unclear D gene. This CDR3 has 14 amino acids. V was shortened by 0 bases and J by 3 bases, with 9 bases between the two germline ends. Germline loops: CDR1 SGDLS, CDR2 YYNGEE. Here the CDR3 reads CASSVGGYKETQYF. The CDR3, as DNA: TGTGCCAGCAGCGTAGGCGGCTATAAAGAGACCCAGTACTTC. Full variable domain (remainder filled in from reference TRBV9 and TRBJ2-5): DSGVTQTPKHLITATGQRVTLRCSPRSGDLSVYWYQQSLDQGLQFLIQYYNGEERAKGNILERFSAQQFPDLHSELNLSSLELGDSALYFCASSVGGYKETQYFGPGTRLLVL.

The chain carries TRBV23-1 and TRBJ2-1, with D perhaps TRBD2 (6 bases). TRBV23-1 is known as an ORF, though its function is uncertain. This CDR3 region has 16 residues. V was clipped by 4 bases and J by 5 bases, with 18 bases between them. CDR3 in amino acids: CASSPPRREGHNEQFF. In nucleotides, the CDR3 is TGCGCCAGCAGTCCCCCGAGGAGGGAAGGGCACAATGAGCAGTTCTTC.

V is TRBV7-9 and J is TRBJ2-3; 9 bases are a match to TRBD1. Germline assignment: CDR1 SEHNR and CDR2 FQNEAQ (reference sequence). V dropped 10 bases and J dropped 2; count of bases not matched to a gene: 10. This CDR3 has 15 residues. The CDR3: CATQNRGRNTDTQYF. CDR3 in DNA: TGTGCCACCCAGAACAGGGGGCGAAACACAGATACGCAGTATTTT.

This clone was seen a single time. This chain uses TRBV6-2 or TRBV6-3 with TRBJ2-3, with 9 bases lining up with TRBD2. CDR1 and CDR2 (germline): MNHEY, SVGEGT. CDR3 length equals 17 residues. Unmatched junction bases numbered 10, after V lost 3 bases and J lost 3 bases. CDR3 nucleotides: TGTGCCAGCAGTTATTCACGAGCGGGGGGAGGGACAGATACGCAGTATTTT. As protein: CASSYSRAGGGTDTQYF.

The rearrangement uses TRBV2 and TRBJ1-6, with unresolved D. Germline-derived CDR1 and CDR2 are SNHLY and FYNNEI. V gave up 8 bases and J gave up 10 bases, with 18 bases separating them. The CDR3 length is 14 residues. The CDR3 DNA follows: TGTGCCAGCGCTGGAAGTAATCCGGGGTCACCCCTCCACTTT. Its protein product is CASAGSNPGSPLHF.

The chain links TRBV27 to TRBJ2-2; 10 nucleotides line up with TRBD2. The germline CDR1 and CDR2 sequences are MNHEY and SMNVEV (reference sequence). The CDR3 is made up of 17 amino acids. V lost 4 bases to trimming and J lost 0 bases; unmatched junction nucleotides: 5. CDR3 sequence (DNA): TGTGCCAGCAGTTACGATGGACTAGCGGCGAACACCGGGGAGCTGTTTTTT. Amino acids: CASSYDGLAANTGELFF.

CDR3: CASSEVLEAPSVPRSYNEQFF. The DNA for the CDR3 is TGTGCCAGCAGTGAGGTACTAGAAGCGCCTTCTGTTCCTAGGTCCTACAATGAGCAGTTCTTC. This chain uses TRBV2 with TRBJ2-1; TRBD2 is a possible D gene (5 bases). This CDR3 comprises 21 residues. Germline loops: CDR1 SNHLY, CDR2 FYNNEI. V was cut by 3 bases and J by 1 base, with 28 bases left in between.

This sequence joins TRBV2 and TRBJ1-5, with 11 bases matching TRBD1. The germline V gene has CDR1 SNHLY and CDR2 FYNNEI. Losses at the gene ends were 7 bases for V and 4 bases for J; bases not matched to a gene: 12. CDR3 length: 17 amino acids. In DNA, the CDR3 is TGTGCCAGCAAACGGACAGGGGGCGACGGGATTAATCAGCCCCAGCATTTT. It specifies CASKRTGGDGINQPQHF.

The chain carries TRBV30 and TRBJ1-1, with D possibly TRBD1 on 5 matching bases. With 6 bases removed from V and 10 bases from J, the gap between germline ends came to 21 bases. The CDR3 consists of 13 residues. The germline CDR1 and CDR2 sequences are GTSNPN and SVGIG (reference sequence). CDR3 protein: CACQKDTPFGAFF. In nucleotides, the CDR3 is TGTGCCTGTCAAAAGGACACCCCCTTTGGAGCTTTCTTT.

V and J are TRBV19 and TRBJ1-5; the D gene is possibly TRBD1 (6 bases). Germline assignment: CDR1 LNHDA and CDR2 SQIVND (reference sequence). The CDR3 length is 15 residues. The germline V and J ends were trimmed by 5 bases and 0 bases, with 11 bases remaining between them. CDR3 DNA: TGTGCCAGTAGTTCGGGGGGCTATAGCAATCAGCCCCAGCATTTT. Encoded protein: CASSSGGYSNQPQHF.

V and J are TRBV19 and TRBJ2-7; TRBD1 aligns across 8 bases. The germline V gene encodes CDR1 LNHDA and CDR2 SQIVND (reference sequence). The length of the CDR3 is 16 residues. J lost 3 bases, V lost 2 bases, and 9 bases had no gene match. The CDR3 nucleotides read TGTGCCAGTAGTATAACCCCGACAGGGGTGGGCTACGAGCAGTACTTC. It translates to CASSITPTGVGYEQYF.

This chain links TRBV6-5 with TRBJ2-1, with TRBD1 matching over 9 bases. Germline V CDR1 and CDR2: MNHEY, SVGAGI. V gave up 2 bases and J gave up 8 bases; unmatched junction bases: 7. CDR3 size: 15 residues. The CDR3 bases are TGTGCCAGCAGTTACCAGGGACAGGGATTACATGAGCAGTTCTTC. Residues: CASSYQGQGLHEQFF.

The chain carries TRBV6-2 or TRBV6-3 and TRBJ1-5; maybe TRBD1 (5 bases). V lost 2 bases to trimming and J lost 5 bases, with 13 bases between them. Germline CDR1 and CDR2: MNHEY and SVGEGT. This CDR3 is 15 amino acids long. CDR3 region: CASSYMVDTDQPQHF. The CDR3 bases are TGTGCCAGCAGTTACATGGTGGACACTGATCAGCCCCAGCATTTT.